Each of the 24 T cell receptor beta chains below was sequenced from the same sample in a study of cytotoxic CD8 clonotypes in ibrutinib-treated CLL. TCRdb's copy holds only in-frame clones and misses some; the assay was immunoSEQ multiplex PCR. This table has roughly 23,000 clones, around 79% appearing once. The sequences come from PBMCs, collected before ibrutinib treatment. The receptors originated from a human donor with chronic lymphocytic leukemia.

This clone was picked up one time. The chain recombines TRBV9 with TRBJ1-2, with D tentatively TRBD1 (6 bases). CDR1 and CDR2 from the germline V gene are SGDLS and YYNGEE. Trimming left V 1 base short and J 4 bases short, with 14 bases between. This CDR3 spans 15 amino acids. CDR3 DNA: TGTGCCAGCAGCGTAAGCTCGGGGGGGGCCTATGGCTACACCTTC. Translation: CASSVSSGGAYGYTF.

Comment on this clone: Other DNA variants within this sample encode the same CDR3. V gene TRBV9 combines with J gene TRBJ1-1, with D possibly matching TRBD1 (5 bases). The CDR3 length is 14 residues. The V gene's germline CDR1 is SGDLS and CDR2 YYNGEE. The V and J ends lost 4 bases and 4 bases respectively, with 14 bases between them. CDR3 DNA sequence: TGTGCCAGCAGCTTGACCCCAAGGGGCACTGAAGCTTTCTTT. Translated: CASSLTPRGTEAFF.

The CDR3 bases are TGCGCCAGCAGCACCCACCCCTTGGGGACAGGGATTTCCGAGCAGTACTTC. This codes for CASSTHPLGTGISEQYF. The V gene is TRBV4-1, the J gene TRBJ2-7; 9 bases are a match to TRBD1. Unmatched junction bases numbered 17, after V lost 5 bases and J lost 6 bases. This CDR3 region has 17 residues. Germline V CDR1 and CDR2: MGHRA, YSYEKL.

This clone was seen a single time. The chain recombines TRBV5-4 with TRBJ1-2; a possible D gene is TRBD1 (6 bases). Germline-derived CDR1 and CDR2 are SGHNT and YYREEE (reference sequence). Deletions cut 7 bases from V and 2 bases from J, with 9 bases between. This CDR3 contains 12 residues. The CDR3 region is CASGTGNYGYTF. CDR3 DNA: TGTGCCAGCGGAACAGGGAACTATGGCTACACCTTC.

J is TRBJ1-2 and V is TRBV12-5, with D unclear. Germline V gene data show CDR1 as LGHNT and CDR2 as FRNRAP. Trimming removed 6 bases at V and 4 bases at J, with 12 bases between. The CDR3 covers 13 residues. The CDR3 nucleotides read TGTGCTAGTGGACCCGGGCCCGGCTATGGCTACACCTTC. Its protein is CASGPGPGYGYTF.

This chain uses TRBV19 with TRBJ1-1; D is ambiguous. CDR3 length: 15 residues. The V gene's germline CDR1 is LNHDA and CDR2 SQIVND (reference sequence). V lost 1 base and J lost 0, with 9 bases in between. CDR3 sequence reads: CASSIGESVNTEAFF. CDR3 coding DNA: TGTGCCAGTAGTATAGGAGAATCGGTGAACACTGAAGCTTTCTTT. The whole variable domain, filled in from reference TRBV19 and TRBJ1-1, reads DGGITQSPKYLFRKEGQNVTLSCEQNLNHDAMYWYRQDPGQGLRLIYYSQIVNDFQKGDIAEGYSVSREKKESFPLTVTSAQKNPTAFYLCASSIGESVNTEAFFGQGTRLTVV.

This chain uses TRBV19 with TRBJ2-7; weak D call: TRBD2 (5 bases). The germline gives CDR1 LNHDA, CDR2 SQIVND (reference sequence). The ends were cut back, 6 bases at V and 4 bases at J, with 22 bases in the middle. The CDR3 covers 16 residues. Here the CDR3 DNA reads TGTGCCAGTAGCCAACGGGGAGAGGGTCATCGTTACGAGCAGTACTTC. It specifies CASSQRGEGHRYEQYF.

The V call is TRBV4-1, the J call TRBJ2-6, with no clear D. The germline V gene has CDR1 MGHRA and CDR2 YSYEKL. With 5 bases removed from V and 5 bases from J, the gap between germline ends came to 19 bases. The CDR3 loop spans 17 amino acids. The CDR3 bases are TGCGCCAGCAGCAGTCAGGAACCACAAAGTCGGGCCAACGTCCTGACTTTC. Translating gives CASSSQEPQSRANVLTF.

The gene calls are TRBV5-1 and TRBJ2-4, with 9 bases lining up with TRBD1. This CDR3 has 16 amino acids. CDR1 is SGHRS and CDR2 is YFSETQ in the germline V gene. V dropped 4 bases and J dropped 4; count of bases not matched to a gene: 9. The CDR3 protein is CASSKGQGTIKNIQYF. CDR3 in DNA: TGCGCCAGCAGCAAAGGACAGGGGACTATTAAAAACATTCAGTACTTC.

CDR3 sequence (DNA): TGTGCCAGCTCCCGGGTAGAAGTGAGTGAAAAACTGTTTTTT. It specifies CASSRVEVSEKLFF. The chain links TRBV7-9 to TRBJ1-4; D not certain. V was shortened by 8 bases and J by 7 bases, with 17 bases between the two germline ends. The CDR3 is 14 amino acids. Germline loops: CDR1 SEHNR, CDR2 FQNEAQ (reference sequence). Full variable domain (outside the CDR3, taken from reference TRBV7-9 and TRBJ1-4): DTGVSQNPRHKITKRGQNVTFRCDPISEHNRLYWYRQTLGQGPEFLTYFQNEAQLEKSRLLSDRFSAERPKGSFSTLEIQRTEQGDSAMYLCASSRVEVSEKLFFGSGTQLSVL.

This chain joins TRBV7-2 and TRBJ2-2; D possibly corresponds to TRBD2 (7 bases). CDR3 length equals 18 residues. Looked up from germline, CDR1 is SGHTA and CDR2 is FQGNSA. The ends were cut back, 4 bases at V and 4 bases at J, with 22 bases in the middle. As DNA, the CDR3 is TGTGCCAGCAGCTACCAACTACAGGGAGGGGATATCACCGGGGAGCTGTTTTTT. Amino acids: CASSYQLQGGDITGELFF.

J is TRBJ1-5 and V is TRBV29-1, with D maybe TRBD1 (6 bases). CDR1 is SQVTM and CDR2 is ANQGSEA in the germline V gene. This CDR3 comprises 14 residues. The germline V and J ends were trimmed by 4 bases and 4 bases, with 14 bases remaining between them. The CDR3 DNA follows: TGCAGCGTTGCAGGGGCAGGACTGAATCAGCCCCAGCATTTT. Protein: CSVAGAGLNQPQHF.

This chain uses TRBV5-1 with TRBJ2-1; D is perhaps TRBD1 (6 bases). The CDR3 covers 17 residues. Germline CDR1 is SGHRS and CDR2 is YFSETQ. The germline V and J ends were trimmed by 4 bases and 0 bases, with 17 bases remaining between them. CDR3 protein: CASSPGVGAGSYNEQFF. The CDR3 DNA reads as TGCGCCAGCAGCCCAGGGGTGGGCGCAGGCTCCTACAATGAGCAGTTCTTC.

The chain combines TRBV7-2 with TRBJ2-3; no definite D call. Germline CDR1 SGHTA, CDR2 FQGNSA. The V and J ends lost 4 bases and 6 bases respectively, with 17 bases between them. CDR3 length equals 15 residues. CDR3 region: CASSSRRKVVDTQYF. The CDR3 DNA reads as TGTGCCAGCAGCTCCCGCCGAAAGGTGGTCGATACGCAGTATTTT.

The rearrangement uses TRBV30 and TRBJ1-4; 12 nucleotides agree with TRBD1. The CDR3 sequence is 14 residues long. J lost 7 bases, V lost 4 bases, and 4 bases had no gene match. In germline, CDR1 is GTSNPN, CDR2 SVGIG (reference sequence). The CDR3, as DNA: TGTGCCTGGACCGGGACAGGGGGCTTTGAAAAACTGTTTTTT. Protein sequence: CAWTGTGGFEKLFF. Together with reference TRBV30 and TRBJ1-4, the CDR3 gives the full variable domain: SQTIHQWPATLVQPVGSPLSLECTVEGTSNPNLYWYRQAAGRGLQLLFYSVGIGQISSEVPQNLSASRPQDRQFILSSKKLLLSDSGFYLCAWTGTGGFEKLFFGSGTQLSVL.

The J gene is TRBJ1-1, the V gene TRBV16; D may be TRBD1 (5 bases). The CDR3 runs to 15 residues. V was cut by 0 bases and J by 1 base, with 9 bases left in between. Germline CDR1 KGHSY, CDR2 FQNENV. CDR3 protein: CASSQSGTGNTEAFF. DNA for the CDR3: TGTGCCAGCAGCCAATCCGGGACGGGGAACACTGAAGCTTTCTTT.

The chain has TRBV6-5 and TRBJ1-5; a weak D match, TRBD1 (5 bases). CDR3 length: 15 amino acids. Between the trimmed V and J ends, which lost 6 bases and 0 bases, there was a span of 12 bases. Per the germline V gene, CDR1 is MNHEY and CDR2 is SVGAGI. The CDR3 DNA is TGTGCCAGCAGACTGACAGCATATAGCAATCAGCCCCAGCATTTT. Translated, it gives CASRLTAYSNQPQHF.

The V call is TRBV4-3, the J call TRBJ2-7, with 12 bases aligning to TRBD2. Germline V gene lookup returns CDR1 LGHNA and CDR2 YSLEER. The junction had 8 bases not matched to a gene; V was cut back by 0 bases and J by 5 bases. The CDR3 totals 17 residues. In DNA, the CDR3 is TGCGCCAGCAGCCAAGACTCTAGCGGGAGGGCGGAGAACGAGCAGTACTTC. Translating gives CASSQDSSGRAENEQYF.

This clone was counted only a few times. The chain employs TRBV6-5 and TRBJ1-1; D is perhaps TRBD1 (6 bases). V shed 5 bases and J shed 2 bases, with 12 bases lying between them. The CDR3 totals 14 residues. Germline V gene data show CDR1 as MNHEY and CDR2 as SVGAGI. The CDR3 protein is CASSLDRFNTEAFF. In nucleotides, the CDR3 is TGTGCCAGCAGTCTGGACAGATTCAACACTGAAGCTTTCTTT.

This clone occurred a few times. The chain carries TRBV7-8 and TRBJ2-1; 8 bases fit TRBD1. Germline CDR1 reads SGHVS; CDR2 reads FQNEAQ. V shed 8 bases and J 6 bases; nucleotides not matched to a gene: 9. The CDR3 runs 14 residues. In DNA form, the CDR3 reads TGTGCCAGCTCAGACCCGGACAGGGCCAATGAGCAGTTCTTC. This translates into CASSDPDRANEQFF.

This clone was found a few times. The chain combines TRBV7-2 with TRBJ2-7, with 8 bases lining up with TRBD2. Germline V gene lookup returns CDR1 SGHTA and CDR2 FQGNSA. The V segment lost 2 bases and the J segment 5 bases; nucleotides outside the gene matches: 5. The CDR3 runs 14 residues. For the CDR3, the DNA is TGTGCCAGCAGCTTAACCGGGAGGGTCGACGAGCAGTACTTC. Protein product: CASSLTGRVDEQYF.

The chain uses TRBV25-1 and TRBJ2-3; D tentatively fits TRBD1 or TRBD2 (5 bases each). V lost 3 bases and J 5 bases, leaving 12 bases between the germline ends. This CDR3 region has 14 residues. Germline V CDR1 and CDR2: MGHDK, SYGVNS. The CDR3 region has the DNA TGTGCCAGCAGTGACATCAGGGAGAGAGATACGCAGTATTTT. This sequence encodes CASSDIRERDTQYF.

This chain links TRBV5-1 with TRBJ2-5; unclear D gene. This CDR3 is built from 16 residues. The ends were cut back, 0 bases at V and 5 bases at J, with 17 bases in the middle. The germline gives CDR1 SGHRS, CDR2 YFSETQ. CDR3 sequence: CASSLADTSTGETQYF. CDR3 nucleotide sequence: TGCGCCAGCAGCTTGGCCGACACGTCCACCGGGGAGACCCAGTACTTC.

The CDR3 here is CASSYSAEGAGAFF. Written as DNA, the CDR3 is TGTGCCAGCAGTTACTCGGCGGAGGGGGCAGGAGCTTTCTTT. This rearrangement joins TRBV6-9 to TRBJ1-1; TRBD1 agrees at 7 bases. The trim removed 3 bases at V and 10 bases at J, leaving 11 bases unmatched. Per the germline V gene, CDR1 is MNHGY and CDR2 is SVAAGI. The CDR3 runs to 14 residues.